Listed below are T cell receptor beta chains from one sample, sequenced in a study of blood T cell repertoires in COVID-19. Sequencing was performed with immunoSEQ multiplex PCR; in TCRdb, only in-frame clones are kept and a portion is missing. The sample includes approximately 92,000 clones, around 81% of them seen just once. The sample taken for sequencing was peripheral blood. These receptors originate from a man in his forties or fifties who had recovered from COVID-19. Each CDR3 is given with its conserved first and last residue. A D gene is named only where the DNA matches it firmly. Expanded clones get a size class; other rows say once, few or many, or leave the size out.

-	TRBV2	12	-	TRBJ2-7	CASSQTKYEQYF	TGTGCCAGCAGTCAGACTAAATACGAGCAGTACTTC
TRBD1	TRBV5-1	14	-	TRBJ2-2	CASSPGTETGELFF	TGCGCCAGCAGCCCGGGGACAGAGACCGGGGAGCTGTTTTTT
-	TRBV5-8	16	few	TRBJ2-7	CASSLAGGGDKYEQYF	TGTGCCAGCAGCTTGGCCGGAGGGGGCGATAAGTACGAGCAGTACTTC
TRBD1	TRBV27	15	once	TRBJ1-6	CASSLWGQMNSPLHF	TGTGCCAGCAGTTTATGGGGACAGATGAATTCACCCCTCCACTTT
TRBD1	TRBV2	14	-	TRBJ2-5	CASSDRTGQETQYF	TGTGCCAGCAGTGATAGGACAGGGCAAGAGACCCAGTACTTC
-	TRBV11-1	14	-	TRBJ2-2	CASSPPSDTGELFF	TGTGCCAGCAGCCCCCCCTCGGACACCGGGGAGCTGTTTTTT
-	TRBV7-2	14	-	TRBJ2-3	CASSLGPTQGTQYF	TGTGCCAGCAGCTTAGGTCCAACCCAGGGAACGCAGTATTTT
TRBD1	TRBV28	13	-	TRBJ2-7	CASSQTGGYEQYF	TGTGCCAGCAGTCAGACAGGGGGCTACGAGCAGTACTTC
TRBD1	TRBV13	14	-	TRBJ2-7	CASSLGDRAHEQYF	TGTGCCAGCAGCTTAGGGGACAGGGCCCACGAGCAGTACTTC
TRBD2	TRBV18	16	-	TRBJ2-1	CASSLPGLGGRNEQFF	TGTGCCAGCTCACTCCCGGGACTAGGAGGGAGGAATGAGCAGTTCTTC
-	TRBV5-7	15	-	TRBJ2-5	CASSLCFVRKETQYF	TGTGCCAGCAGCTTGTGCTTCGTGAGGAAAGAGACCCAGTACTTC
TRBD1	TRBV19	14	-	TRBJ1-2	CASSIPGQLYGYTF	TGTGCCAGTAGTATTCCGGGACAGTTATATGGCTACACCTTC
TRBD1	TRBV5-4	14	-	TRBJ2-5	CASSRTGGQETQYF	TGTGCCAGCAGTCGCACAGGGGGCCAAGAGACCCAGTACTTC
-	TRBV7-3	14	-	TRBJ2-1	CASSKGTAYNEQFF	TGTGCCAGCAGCAAGGGGACTGCCTACAATGAGCAGTTCTTC
-	TRBV7-9	16	many	TRBJ2-3	CASSLFGEEGTDTQYF	TGTGCCAGCAGCTTATTCGGGGAGGAGGGCACAGATACGCAGTATTTT
TRBD2	TRBV4-2	14	-	TRBJ2-7	CASSQATSGTEQYF	TGTGCCAGCAGCCAGGCGACTAGCGGGACCGAGCAGTACTTC
-	TRBV7-9	15	-	TRBJ1-3	CASSFQRGSGNTIYF	TGTGCCAGCAGCTTTCAAAGAGGCTCTGGAAACACCATATATTTT
TRBD1	TRBV2	16	-	TRBJ1-5	CASSSGQGTSNQPQHF	TGTGCCAGCAGTTCCGGACAGGGGACGAGCAATCAGCCCCAGCATTTT
-	TRBV5-1	15	-	TRBJ2-2	CASSVQTGNTGELFF	TGCGCCAGCAGCGTACAGACAGGGAACACCGGGGAGCTGTTTTTT
TRBD1	TRBV11-2	15	-	TRBJ2-3	CASSPGTGGTDTQYF	TGTGCCAGCAGCCCCGGGACAGGGGGCACAGATACGCAGTATTTT
TRBD1	TRBV2	14	few	TRBJ1-2	CASLTGGSNYGYTF	TGTGCCAGTCTTACAGGGGGCAGTAACTATGGCTACACCTTC
TRBD2	TRBV3-1/TRBV3-2	15	-	TRBJ2-1	CASSLRLAGPAEQFF	TGTGCCAGCAGCCTCCGACTAGCGGGTCCTGCGGAGCAGTTCTTC
-	TRBV14	15	-	TRBJ1-1	CASSQSLVTGQEAFF	TGTGCCAGCAGCCAAAGCCTCGTGACAGGCCAGGAAGCTTTCTTT
-	TRBV12-5	13	few	TRBJ1-6	CATRDSYNSPLHF	TGTGCTACCCGGGACTCCTATAATTCACCCCTCCACTTT
-	TRBV9	11	-	TRBJ2-7	CASGTDYEQYF	TGTGCCAGCGGGACTGACTACGAGCAGTACTTC
-	TRBV18	15	once	TRBJ1-4	CASSPSTGFNEKLFF	TGTGCCAGCTCACCTTCGACAGGTTTTAATGAAAAACTGTTTTTT
TRBD1	TRBV5-6	16	-	TRBJ2-3	CASSFRQGLGLDTQYF	TGTGCCAGCAGCTTTAGACAGGGCCTAGGTCTAGATACGCAGTATTTT
TRBD2	TRBV6-5	16	-	TRBJ2-1	CASSYSGAGGRNEQFF	TGTGCCAGCAGTTACTCTGGCGCGGGGGGACGAAATGAGCAGTTCTTC
TRBD1	TRBV24-1	15	few	TRBJ2-5	CATSDPGQNQETQYF	TGTGCCACCAGTGATCCGGGACAGAACCAAGAGACCCAGTACTTC
-	TRBV2	15	-	TRBJ2-2	CASSGDISDTGELFF	TGTGCCAGCAGTGGGGACATCTCGGACACCGGGGAGCTGTTTTTT
TRBD1	TRBV2	13	-	TRBJ1-2	CASSADREYGYTF	TGTGCCAGCAGTGCCGACAGGGAGTATGGCTACACCTTC
-	TRBV18	16	-	TRBJ2-2	CASSPPTGTNTGELFF	TGTGCCAGCTCACCACCAACAGGGACGAACACCGGGGAGCTGTTTTTT
-	TRBV6-5	14	-	TRBJ2-3	CASKQAVGMDTQYF	TGTGCCAGCAAACAAGCGGTCGGTATGGATACGCAGTATTTT
-	TRBV19	15	once	TRBJ2-7	CASSIDETSRLEQYF	TGTGCCAGTAGTATAGATGAAACTAGCCGCCTCGAGCAGTACTTC
-	TRBV6-5	13	-	TRBJ2-5	CASTPGGRETQYF	TGTGCCAGCACGCCCGGGGGGCGAGAGACCCAGTACTTC
-	TRBV3-1/TRBV3-2	17	-	TRBJ1-3	CASSQTPGTISGNTIYF	TGTGCCAGCAGCCAAACCCCCGGGACAATCTCTGGAAACACCATATATTTT
-	TRBV3-1/TRBV3-2	11	-	TRBJ1-2	CASSPGTGYTF	TGTGCCAGCAGCCCAGGAACCGGCTACACCTTC
-	TRBV28	13	-	TRBJ1-2	CASSPPGQPSYTF	TGTGCCAGCAGTCCCCCGGGACAACCAAGCTACACCTTC
-	TRBV19	17	-	TRBJ1-2	CASRSSEREGTNYGYTF	TGTGCCAGTAGATCTAGTGAACGGGAGGGGACTAACTATGGCTACACCTTC
-	TRBV28	12	many	TRBJ1-6	CASKSLNSPLHF	TGTGCCAGCAAGAGTTTAAATTCACCCCTCCACTTT
-	TRBV5-8	15	-	TRBJ1-5	CASSLAGLGNQPQHF	TGTGCCAGCAGCTTGGCCGGTCTGGGCAATCAGCCCCAGCATTTT
TRBD2	TRBV6-1	15	-	TRBJ2-1	CASSELAGEYNEQFF	TGTGCCAGCAGTGAATTGGCGGGGGAGTACAATGAGCAGTTCTTC
-	TRBV27	18	-	TRBJ1-6	CASSLSNRDRSYNSPLHF	TGTGCCAGCAGTTTATCAAACAGGGATAGGTCCTATAATTCACCCCTCCACTTT
-	TRBV4-3	13	-	TRBJ2-1	CASSQDPPNEQFF	TGCGCCAGCAGCCAAGATCCCCCGAATGAGCAGTTCTTC
-	TRBV5-1	14	-	TRBJ2-5	CASSLGRARETQYF	TGCGCCAGCAGCTTGGGCAGGGCGAGGGAGACCCAGTACTTC
-	TRBV7-9	13	few	TRBJ1-2	CASSQISGDHPTF	TGTGCCAGCAGTCAGATATCGGGGGACCACCCGACCTTC
TRBD1	TRBV19	16	-	TRBJ1-5	CASIRTGGLSNQPQHF	TGTGCCAGTATAAGAACAGGGGGCCTGAGCAATCAGCCCCAGCATTTT
-	TRBV5-1	12	-	TRBJ2-5	CASSPYSETQYF	TGCGCCAGCAGCCCTTATTCAGAGACCCAGTACTTC
-	TRBV27	19	-	TRBJ1-6	CASSLMAATGLGSEDALHF	TGTGCCAGCAGTTTAATGGCCGCCACGGGACTTGGTAGTGAAGACGCCCTCCACTTT
-	TRBV7-8	16	-	TRBJ2-1	CASSIMGGPLGNEQFF	TGTGCCAGCAGCATTATGGGGGGACCTTTAGGGAATGAGCAGTTCTTC
TRBD1	TRBV3-1/TRBV3-2	12	few	TRBJ1-5	CASSGGNQPQHF	TGTGCCAGTTCAGGGGGCAACCAGCCCCAGCATTTT
TRBD2	TRBV27	18	-	TRBJ2-2	CASSYVSSGRPNTGELFF	TGTGCCAGCAGTTATGTCTCAAGCGGGAGGCCAAACACCGGGGAGCTGTTTTTT
-	TRBV2	13	-	TRBJ1-5	CASGEGRNQPQHF	TGTGCCAGTGGGGAGGGACGCAATCAGCCCCAGCATTTT